Shown below are 21 T cell receptor beta chains from a single sample sequenced in a study of post-analysis software for immune sequencing data. Study-level results: In patients, five TRBV segments were more frequent than in controls, with TRBV5-6, TRBV5-1 and TRBV20-1 among them.

Unique molecular identifiers were built into the TCR beta cDNA libraries. TCRdb reprocessed the PCR reads via MiXCR and lists one record per CDR3 protein. The data show hundreds of thousands of distinct CDR3 sequences, around 27% seen once. No antigen has been assigned to these receptors. Sequences were obtained from blood. Receptor source: a girl aged 5 to 17 with multiple sclerosis.

The chain uses TRBV6-6 and TRBJ1-3, with 7 bases lining up with TRBD1. Germline CDR1 reads MNHNY; CDR2 reads SVGAGI (reference sequence). Trimming removed 2 bases from V and 2 bases from J; junction bases left unmatched: 3. This CDR3 is 15 amino acids long. In DNA, the CDR3 is TGTGCCAGCAGTTACCAGACAGGGACTGGAAACACCATATATTTT. Translated, it gives CASSYQTGTGNTIYF.

J is TRBJ1-5 and V is TRBV7-2; weak D call: TRBD1 (6 bases). The V and J ends lost 0 bases and 7 bases respectively, with 13 bases between them. The V gene's germline CDR1 is SGHTA and CDR2 FQGNSA. The CDR3 loop spans 15 amino acids. The CDR3 spells CASSLAQGQGQPQHF. The CDR3 bases are TGTGCCAGCAGCTTAGCGCAGGGGCAGGGACAGCCCCAGCATTTT.

The chain links TRBV20-1 to TRBJ1-5, with 7 bases identical to TRBD1. The CDR3 length is 13 residues. Germline CDR1 is DFQATT and CDR2 is SNEGSKA (reference sequence). The V and J ends lost 3 bases and 2 bases, in that order; junction bases with no gene match: 1. For the CDR3, the DNA is TGCAGTGCTAGTACAGGGGGCAATCAGCCCCAGCATTTT. Translated, it gives CSASTGGNQPQHF.

The rearrangement uses TRBV4-1 and TRBJ2-1; perhaps TRBD2 as D (6 bases). The germline CDR1 and CDR2 sequences are MGHRA and YSYEKL. V lost 3 bases and J 5 bases, leaving 17 bases between the germline ends. CDR3 length equals 16 residues. CDR3 sequence reads: CASSHPGRGWNNEQFF. The CDR3 DNA is TGCGCCAGCAGCCACCCTGGCCGGGGGTGGAACAATGAGCAGTTCTTC.

The chain uses TRBV20-1 and TRBJ1-1, with D uncertain. The CDR3 is 13 amino acids. In germline, CDR1 is DFQATT, CDR2 SNEGSKA (reference sequence). The ends were cut back, 6 bases at V and 1 base at J, with 12 bases in the middle. The CDR3 here is CSAGGLGNTEAFF. The DNA for the CDR3 is TGCAGTGCCGGTGGACTCGGGAACACTGAAGCTTTCTTT.

The chain links TRBV5-1 to TRBJ2-7; 7 bases align to TRBD2. The germline CDR1 and CDR2 sequences are SGHRS and YFSETQ. This CDR3 contains 15 residues. Germline trimming cut 3 bases from V and 6 bases from J; bases unmatched to any gene: 12. CDR3 residues: CASSWEGQAFAEQYF. For the CDR3, the DNA is TGCGCCAGCAGCTGGGAGGGCCAGGCCTTCGCCGAGCAGTACTTC. The variable domain in full, completed from reference TRBV5-1 and TRBJ2-7, reads KAGVTQTPRYLIKTRGQQVTLSCSPISGHRSVSWYQQTPGQGLQFLFEYFSETQRNKGNFPGRFSGRQFSNSRSEMNVSTLELGDSALYLCASSWEGQAFAEQYFGPGTRLTVT.

The V call is TRBV20-1, the J call TRBJ2-7; 8 bases fit TRBD1. V shed 6 bases, J shed 2 bases, and the junction held 9 bases outside the gene matches. CDR3 length: 14 residues. From germline, CDR1 is DFQATT and CDR2 SNEGSKA (reference sequence). Here the CDR3 reads CSATQGGDPYEQYF. As DNA, the CDR3 is TGCAGTGCCACACAGGGGGGAGACCCCTACGAGCAGTACTTC.

This clonotype was counted ten times or more. V and J are TRBV6-6 and TRBJ2-3; the D is unclear. The germline V gene has CDR1 MNHNY and CDR2 SVGAGI (reference sequence). The CDR3 runs to 15 residues. Trimming removed 5 bases from V and 0 bases from J, with 12 bases in between. In DNA form, the CDR3 reads TGTGCCAGCAGTCCTCCAGCGAGAAGCACAGATACGCAGTATTTT. Protein: CASSPPARSTDTQYF.

On this clonotype: Sequence at one end of the junction differs from germline and may be a read error. The J gene is TRBJ2-2, the V gene TRBV12-5; 9 bases match TRBD1. This CDR3 has 18 amino acids. Germline V lookup: CDR1 LGHNT, CDR2 FRNRAP. Here the CDR3 DNA reads TGTGCTAGTGGTTTGTTTCTCTACAGGGGGCCAAACACCGGGGAGCGGTTTTTT. Amino acid sequence: CASGLFLYRGPNTGERFF.

A few counts support this clonotype. The J gene is TRBJ2-1, the V gene TRBV7-2; 8 bases are a match to TRBD2. V shed 3 bases and J 9 bases; nucleotides not matched to a gene: 4. The CDR3 runs 13 residues. Germline V gene data show CDR1 as SGHTA and CDR2 as FQGNSA. In nucleotides, the CDR3 is TGTGCCAGCAGCTTCAGACTAGCGACTGAGCAGTTCTTC. The encoded protein is CASSFRLATEQFF.

The chain uses TRBV7-8 and TRBJ2-1; no clear D gene. CDR1 is SGHVS and CDR2 is FQNEAQ in the germline V gene. The V end lost 1 base, the J end lost 0 bases, and 10 bases lay between the germline ends. CDR3 size: 16 residues. The chain's CDR3 is CASSLGRPSSYNEQFF. In DNA form, the CDR3 reads TGTGCCAGCAGCTTAGGGAGACCGAGCTCCTACAATGAGCAGTTCTTC.

This clonotype was seen only a few times. The chain joins TRBV10-3 to TRBJ2-7; maybe TRBD2 (6 bases). V was pared by 6 bases and J by 4 bases, with 19 bases between. Germline CDR1 reads ENHRY; CDR2 reads SYGVKD. The length of the CDR3 is 15 residues. The CDR3 coding sequence is TGTGCCATCAGGGATCAGACTAGTATGAGGTACGAGCAGTACTTC. The encoded protein is CAIRDQTSMRYEQYF.

The rearrangement links TRBV20-1 to TRBJ2-1; TRBD2 aligns across 14 bases. The germline CDR1 and CDR2 sequences are DFQATT and SNEGSKA (reference sequence). The CDR3 sequence is 13 residues long. V lost 6 bases and J lost 14; bases outside the gene matches: 9. The chain's CDR3 is CSAGTSGGIMKFF. CDR3 nucleotides: TGCAGTGCCGGGACTAGCGGGGGAATTATGAAGTTCTTC.

The CDR3, as DNA: TGTGCCAGCAGTTCGGACAGGGGAATGGGGAATCAGCCCCAGCATTTT. Translating it yields CASSSDRGMGNQPQHF. The chain employs TRBV12-3 or TRBV12-4 and TRBJ1-5; 9 nucleotides agree with TRBD1. The CDR3 contains 16 residues. V shed 4 bases and J 4 bases; nucleotides not matched to a gene: 8.

This clonotype was observed a few times. V usage is TRBV28 and J usage is TRBJ2-1, with 9 bases matching TRBD2. The germline V gene has CDR1 MDHEN and CDR2 SYDVKM. Germline trimming cut 5 bases from V and 6 bases from J; bases unmatched to any gene: 11. There are 16 residues in the CDR3. CDR3 region: CASSPLSGRPGNEQFF. The CDR3 nucleotides read TGTGCCAGCAGTCCACTAAGCGGGAGGCCGGGCAATGAGCAGTTCTTC.

Comment on this clonotype: Its ends do not fully match the called genes, so a read error is possible. The chain uses TRBV10-3 and TRBJ1-6; the D gene is possibly TRBD1 (5 bases). Germline CDR1 is ENHRY and CDR2 is SYGVKD. The CDR3 is made up of 15 amino acids. Here the CDR3 DNA reads TGTACCATCAGTGGTTGGGAGGGGATTGATTCACCCCTCCACTTT. Translating it yields CTISGWEGIDSPLHF.

This sequence joins TRBV20-1 and TRBJ1-2; D gene unclear. The CDR3 spans 13 residues. From germline, CDR1 is DFQATT and CDR2 SNEGSKA (reference sequence). Trimming shortened V by 0 bases and J by 7 bases, and 12 bases separated the two germline ends. The CDR3 nucleotides are TGCAGTGCTAGAGAGTCCCCTAAGGGTGGCTACACCTTC. This gives the protein CSARESPKGGYTF.

V and J are TRBV20-1 and TRBJ1-2, with D possibly being TRBD1 (5 bases). The CDR3 totals 12 residues. Trimming stripped 4 bases from V and 7 bases from J, with 13 bases between. Germline V gives CDR1 DFQATT, CDR2 SNEGSKA (reference sequence). The CDR3 spells CSATGPYGGYTF. DNA for the CDR3: TGCAGTGCTACGGGGCCTTACGGTGGCTACACCTTC.

This rearrangement joins TRBV29-1 to TRBJ1-1, with D unresolved. V lost 3 bases, J lost 0 bases, and 8 bases lay in between. CDR1 and CDR2 from the germline V gene are SQVTM and ANQGSEA. CDR3 size: 13 residues. CDR3 nucleotides: TGCAGCGTTGACCATCTCATGAACACTGAAGCTTTCTTT. Its protein product is CSVDHLMNTEAFF.

This clonotype was seen just once. The chain joins TRBV10-3 to TRBJ2-1; perhaps TRBD1 as D (5 bases). The germline CDR1 and CDR2 sequences are ENHRY and SYGVKD. The V end was cut by 11 bases, the J end by 4 bases, with 12 bases between. The CDR3 runs to 12 residues. The CDR3 DNA reads TGTGCCTCCAGGGATCTTTACAATGAGCAGTTCTTC. Translating gives CASRDLYNEQFF.

This clonotype turned up a few times. This chain uses TRBV2 with TRBJ2-1, with 10 bases fitting TRBD1. The CDR3 runs 15 residues. The V gene's germline CDR1 is SNHLY and CDR2 FYNNEI. The trim removed 6 bases at V and 5 bases at J, leaving 7 bases unmatched. The CDR3 is CASSVRTGGNNEQFF. CDR3 in DNA: TGTGCCAGCAGCGTTAGGACAGGGGGGAACAATGAGCAGTTCTTC.